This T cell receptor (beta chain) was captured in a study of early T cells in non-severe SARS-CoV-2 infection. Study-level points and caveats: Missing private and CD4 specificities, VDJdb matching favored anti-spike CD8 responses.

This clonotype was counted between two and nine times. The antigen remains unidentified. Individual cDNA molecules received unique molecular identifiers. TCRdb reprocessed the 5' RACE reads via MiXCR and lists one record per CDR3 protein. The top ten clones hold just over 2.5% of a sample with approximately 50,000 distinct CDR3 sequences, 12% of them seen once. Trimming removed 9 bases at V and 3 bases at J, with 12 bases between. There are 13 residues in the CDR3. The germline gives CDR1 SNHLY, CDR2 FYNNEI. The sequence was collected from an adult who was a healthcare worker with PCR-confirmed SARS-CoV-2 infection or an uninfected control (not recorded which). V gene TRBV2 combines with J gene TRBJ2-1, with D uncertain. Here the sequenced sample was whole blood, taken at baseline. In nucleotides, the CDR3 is TGTGCCAGTGAATCCGGAAACTACAATGAGCAGTTCTTC. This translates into CASESGNYNEQFF.